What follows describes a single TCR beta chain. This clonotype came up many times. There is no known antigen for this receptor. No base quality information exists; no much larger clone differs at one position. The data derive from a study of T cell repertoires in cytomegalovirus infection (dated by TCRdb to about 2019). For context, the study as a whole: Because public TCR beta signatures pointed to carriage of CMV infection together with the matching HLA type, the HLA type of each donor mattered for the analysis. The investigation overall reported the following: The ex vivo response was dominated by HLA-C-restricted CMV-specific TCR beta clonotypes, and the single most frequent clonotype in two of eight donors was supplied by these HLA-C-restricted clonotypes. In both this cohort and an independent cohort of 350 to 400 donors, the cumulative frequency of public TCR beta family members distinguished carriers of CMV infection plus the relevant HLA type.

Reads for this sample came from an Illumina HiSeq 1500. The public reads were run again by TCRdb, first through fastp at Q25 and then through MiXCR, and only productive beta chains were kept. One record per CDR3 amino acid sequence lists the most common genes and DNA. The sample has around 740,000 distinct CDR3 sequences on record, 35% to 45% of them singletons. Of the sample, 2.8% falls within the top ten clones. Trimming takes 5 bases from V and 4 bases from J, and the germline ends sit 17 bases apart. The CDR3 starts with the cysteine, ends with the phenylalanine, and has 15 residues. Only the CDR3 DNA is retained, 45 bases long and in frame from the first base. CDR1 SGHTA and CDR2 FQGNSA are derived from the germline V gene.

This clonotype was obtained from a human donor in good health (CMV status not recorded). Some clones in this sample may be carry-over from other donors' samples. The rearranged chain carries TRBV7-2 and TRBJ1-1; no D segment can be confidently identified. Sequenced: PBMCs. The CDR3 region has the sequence CASSPDRPWGTEAFF. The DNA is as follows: TGTGCCAGCAGCCCGGATCGCCCGTGGGGCACTGAAGCTTTCTTT.